These T cell receptor beta chains were read from a single sample in a study of T cell responses to AZD1222 COVID-19 vaccine. Clones were read by immunoSEQ multiplex PCR, and TCRdb kept only the in-frame ones, dropping some. The table includes 100,000 to 130,000 clones, roughly 89% detected once. The source was peripheral blood, collected on day 0 of AZD1222 vaccination. The receptors were gathered from an adult in good health. Each CDR3 is given with its conserved first and last residue. Fields, in order: V gene, D gene, J gene, clone size, CDR3 DNA, CDR3 protein. A D gene is named only where the DNA matches it firmly. Rows may omit the clone size; those that give it use once, few, many or a size class.

TRBV6-2/TRBV6-3	NA	TRBJ2-3	once	TGTGCCAGCATCCCACACCAGGGGGGCGCAGATACGCAGTATTTT	CASIPHQGGADTQYF
TRBV30	NA	TRBJ2-4	NA	TGTGCCTGGAGTGAAGTCAGACTAGCCAAAAACATTCAGTACTTC	CAWSEVRLAKNIQYF
TRBV19	TRBD2	TRBJ2-1	NA	TGTGCCAGTAGTATTGGTGCTAGCGGGGGGGCCCAGTTCTTC	CASSIGASGGAQFF
TRBV19	TRBD1	TRBJ1-1	many	TGTGCCAGTAGTATAGTCGAAGGACAGGGGGGCACTGAAGCTTTCTTT	CASSIVEGQGGTEAFF
TRBV7-2	NA	TRBJ2-7	NA	TGTGCCAGCAGCTTCGGCCAGGGTGACTACGAGCAGTACTTC	CASSFGQGDYEQYF
TRBV6-5	NA	TRBJ1-5	NA	TGTGCCAGCAGCACTCAGGGCGGGCAGCCCCAGCATTTT	CASSTQGGQPQHF
TRBV9	NA	TRBJ1-1	few	TGTGCCAGCAGCGTAGTGTTGAACACTGAAGCTTTCTTT	CASSVVLNTEAFF
TRBV19	NA	TRBJ1-1	once	TGTGCCACAATGAACACTGAAGCTTTCTTT	CATMNTEAFF
TRBV20-1	TRBD1	TRBJ1-2	few	TGCAGTGCCAGTACCGGGACAGGGGATTTGGGCTACACCTTC	CSASTGTGDLGYTF
TRBV5-6	NA	TRBJ2-5	once	TGTGCCAGCAGCGCCAAAGCCAGGGCAGAGACCCAGTACTTC	CASSAKARAETQYF
TRBV19	TRBD1	TRBJ1-1	few	TGTGCCAGTAGCAAGACAGGGGTCTGGGGGACTGAAGCTTTCTTT	CASSKTGVWGTEAFF
TRBV6-2/TRBV6-3	NA	TRBJ1-4	NA	TGTGCCAGCAGCCTCCGGGGGCAGCCTAATGAAAAACTGTTTTTT	CASSLRGQPNEKLFF
TRBV9	NA	TRBJ2-1	NA	TGTGCCAGCAGCGTTTCCGGGGGACCCTACAATGAGCAGTTCTTC	CASSVSGGPYNEQFF
TRBV7-9	NA	TRBJ1-1	NA	TGTGCCAGCAGCTTAACCAGGTCGGCCGCGGGCACTGAAGCTTTCTTT	CASSLTRSAAGTEAFF
TRBV5-1	NA	TRBJ2-5	NA	TGCGCCAGCAGCTACGGAGAAAGAGAGACCCAGTACTTC	CASSYGERETQYF
TRBV6-5	TRBD2	TRBJ2-5	NA	TGTGCCAGCAGGGTAGCGGGGGGGCTCCAAGAGACCCAGTACTTC	CASRVAGGLQETQYF
TRBV3-1/TRBV3-2	TRBD2	TRBJ2-5	NA	TGTGCCAGCAGCCGACCTAGCGGGAGACAAGAGACCCAGTACTTC	CASSRPSGRQETQYF
TRBV5-6	NA	TRBJ1-2	NA	TGTGCCAGCAGCTTGAGTTCACACCTCTATGGCTACACCTTC	CASSLSSHLYGYTF
TRBV7-9	TRBD1	TRBJ2-7	NA	TGTGCCAGCAGCTCACGGACAGGGGGTACTTCCGAGCAGTACTTC	CASSSRTGGTSEQYF
TRBV5-4	TRBD1	TRBJ2-7	NA	TGTGCCAGCAGCCCCGGACAGGGGGCGACGACCTACGAGCAGTACTTC	CASSPGQGATTYEQYF
TRBV30	NA	TRBJ2-2	once	TGTGCCTGGAGTGTACGGCAGGACACCGGGGAGCTGTTTTTT	CAWSVRQDTGELFF
TRBV7-3	NA	TRBJ2-2	NA	TGTGCCAGCAGCTTCTGGACGAACACCGGGGAGCTGTTTTTT	CASSFWTNTGELFF
TRBV15	TRBD2	TRBJ2-3	NA	TGTGCCACCAGCACACGAAGCGGGGAGACAGATACGCAGTATTTT	CATSTRSGETDTQYF
TRBV29-1	NA	TRBJ1-1	NA	TGCAGCGTTACCACCGGAGGGACGAACACTGAAGCTTTCTTT	CSVTTGGTNTEAFF
TRBV4-3	NA	TRBJ2-1	NA	TGCGCCAGCAGCCAAGAAGGCCCCGGACAGATCAATGAGCAGTTCTTC	CASSQEGPGQINEQFF
TRBV7-8	NA	TRBJ2-7	NA	TGTGCCAGCAGCCCACGGGACACCGCATACGAGCAGTACTTC	CASSPRDTAYEQYF
TRBV11-1	NA	TRBJ2-5	NA	TGTGCCAGCAGCTTAACAGCTGAAGGGTCGGAGACCCAGTACTTC	CASSLTAEGSETQYF
TRBV5-1	TRBD2	TRBJ2-2	NA	TGCGCCAGCAGCTTGGCGGGGGGGAACACCGGGGAGCTGTTTTTT	CASSLAGGNTGELFF
TRBV5-1	NA	TRBJ2-3	NA	TGCGCCAGCAGCCGTTCAGGGGCCCCCGAAACAGATACGCAGTATTTT	CASSRSGAPETDTQYF
TRBV19	TRBD1	TRBJ1-3	NA	TGTGCCAGTAGTATTAGATGGGACAGCTCTGGAAACACCATATATTTT	CASSIRWDSSGNTIYF
TRBV12-5	NA	TRBJ2-1	NA	TGTGCTAGTGTGCGCGGGGAACACTCCTACAATGAGCAGTTCTTC	CASVRGEHSYNEQFF
TRBV28	NA	TRBJ1-5	few	TGTGCCAGCAGTCCCAGGGACGGGAATAGCAATCAGCCCCAGCATTTT	CASSPRDGNSNQPQHF
TRBV7-2	NA	TRBJ2-6	NA	TGTGCCAGCAGCACAGCCGGCCCTGGGGCCAACGTCCTGACTTTC	CASSTAGPGANVLTF
TRBV6-5	TRBD1	TRBJ1-5	once	TGTGCCAGCAGCCGGGGACAGGCGGACCAGCCCCAGCATTTT	CASSRGQADQPQHF
TRBV6-6	NA	TRBJ1-1	NA	TGTGCCAGCAGTTACCCAGCAGGGAACACTGAAGCTTTCTTT	CASSYPAGNTEAFF
TRBV3-1/TRBV3-2	TRBD1	TRBJ1-5	NA	TGTGCCAGCAGCCTAGAACCGGGCCCGGGACAGGGCCCTTATAGCAATCAGCCCCAGCATTTT	CASSLEPGPGQGPYSNQPQHF
TRBV14	NA	TRBJ2-7	NA	TGTGCCAGCAGCCATGTAAACTACGAGCAGTACTTC	CASSHVNYEQYF
TRBV30	NA	TRBJ1-5	NA	TGTGCCTCTGGGTCAGGGCGTAGCAATCAGCCCCAGCATTTT	CASGSGRSNQPQHF